These 3 T cell receptor beta chains originate from one sample sequenced in a study of T cells after yellow fever vaccination. TCRdb reprocessed the 5' RACE reads via MiXCR and lists one record per CDR3 protein. In the table there are around 250,000 distinct CDR3 sequences, less than 8.5% of which are singletons. Specimen: CD4+ T cells sorted from PBMCs, collected 15 days after the yellow fever booster vaccination. Source of these receptors: a man aged 30-40 years who received the YFV17D yellow fever vaccine.

The chain carries TRBV6-6 and TRBJ2-5; no reliable D call. V was clipped by 4 bases and J by 8 bases, with 14 bases between them. This CDR3 spans 13 amino acids. Per germline, CDR1 MNHNY and CDR2 SVGAGI (reference sequence). As DNA, the CDR3 is TGTGCCAGCAGTTTCATTCTTGGGTCAACCCAGTACTTC. Protein sequence: CASSFILGSTQYF.

The J gene is TRBJ2-2, the V gene TRBV5-4, with D hard to call. The CDR3 consists of 14 residues. V was shortened by 4 bases and J by 6 bases, with 13 bases between the two germline ends. Germline assignment: CDR1 SGHNT and CDR2 YYREEE (reference sequence). CDR3 amino acids: CASSDNLPPGELFF. CDR3 in DNA: TGTGCCAGCAGCGACAACCTCCCCCCCGGGGAGCTGTTTTTT. Together with reference TRBV5-4 and TRBJ2-2, the CDR3 gives the full variable domain: ETGVTQSPTHLIKTRGQQVTLRCSSQSGHNTVSWYQQALGQGPQFIFQYYREEENGRGNFPPRFSGLQFPNYSSELNVNALELDDSALYLCASSDNLPPGELFFGEGSRLTVL.

This chain joins TRBV5-4 and TRBJ2-1, with D hard to call. V dropped 4 bases and J dropped 3 bases, with 14 bases sitting between them. The germline V gene has CDR1 SGHNT and CDR2 YYREEE (reference sequence). The CDR3 contains 15 residues. The CDR3 loop reads CASSLIMAGYNEQFF. Here the CDR3 DNA reads TGTGCCAGCAGCCTGATTATGGCCGGCTACAATGAGCAGTTCTTC.